This entry lists 21 T cell receptor beta chains sequenced from one sample in a study of blood T cell repertoires in COVID-19. The table came from immunoSEQ multiplex PCR; TCRdb's copy has only in-frame clones and leaves some out. The repertoire holds 52,000 or so clones, with under 85% as singletons. The sample taken for sequencing was peripheral blood. The origin of the receptors is a middle-aged man with acute or convalescent COVID-19.

CDR3 region: CASSQVKREETQYF. The CDR3 region has the DNA TGTGCCAGCAGCCAAGTCAAGCGGGAAGAGACCCAGTACTTC. This chain joins TRBV3-1 (or the pseudogene TRBV3-2) and TRBJ2-5; D is possibly TRBD2 (6 bases). Looked up from germline, CDR1 is LGHDT and CDR2 is YNNKEL (reference sequence). V was clipped by 1 base and J by 3 bases, with 9 bases between them. This CDR3 comprises 14 residues.

The chain has TRBV30 and TRBJ1-1; D perhaps matches TRBD1 (6 bases). Trimming took off 7 bases at V and 6 bases at J, with 18 bases between the two ends. CDR3 length: 13 amino acids. Germline V gene lookup returns CDR1 GTSNPN and CDR2 SVGIG (reference sequence). DNA of the CDR3: TGTGCCTTGACAGGTTCTCTGGGGGCTGAAGCTTTCTTT. This translates into CALTGSLGAEAFF. The whole variable domain, filled in from reference TRBV30 and TRBJ1-1, reads SQTIHQWPATLVQPVGSPLSLECTVEGTSNPNLYWYRQAAGRGLQLLFYSVGIGQISSEVPQNLSASRPQDRQFILSSKKLLLSDSGFYLCALTGSLGAEAFFGQGTRLTVV.

The chain links TRBV19 to TRBJ1-5; no definite D call. Germline V gives CDR1 LNHDA, CDR2 SQIVND (reference sequence). The CDR3 covers 13 residues. Trimming took 5 bases from V and 3 from J, leaving 8 bases between them. The CDR3 protein is CASSREINQPQHF. CDR3 DNA sequence: TGTGCCAGTAGTCGGGAAATCAATCAGCCCCAGCATTTT. Full variable domain (outside the CDR3, taken from reference TRBV19 and TRBJ1-5): DGGITQSPKYLFRKEGQNVTLSCEQNLNHDAMYWYRQDPGQGLRLIYYSQIVNDFQKGDIAEGYSVSREKKESFPLTVTSAQKNPTAFYLCASSREINQPQHFGDGTRLSIL.

The chain has TRBV3-1 (or the pseudogene TRBV3-2) and TRBJ2-1; 10 bases map to TRBD2. With V trimmed by 4 bases and J by 12 bases, 15 bases remained unmatched. CDR1 and CDR2 (germline): LGHDT, YNNKEL (reference sequence). The CDR3 totals 16 residues. CDR3 coding DNA: TGTGCCAGCAGCCCTCGCCGGGCTAGCGGGGGAGTAGTGCAGTTCTTC. The encoded protein is CASSPRRASGGVVQFF.

The V call is TRBV6-6, the J call TRBJ2-2, with D possibly matching TRBD1 (7 bases). Germline loops: CDR1 MNHNY, CDR2 SVGAGI (reference sequence). Trimming took off 5 bases at V and 5 bases at J, with 15 bases between the two ends. CDR3 length equals 15 residues. The CDR3: CASSGQVRGTGELFF. The CDR3 DNA reads as TGTGCCAGCAGTGGACAGGTTCGGGGGACCGGGGAGCTGTTTTTT.

The rearrangement uses TRBV5-1 and TRBJ1-4; no reliable D call. Trimming shortened V by 0 bases and J by 5 bases, and 8 bases separated the two germline ends. The CDR3 has 14 amino acids. The germline CDR1 and CDR2 sequences are SGHRS and YFSETQ. CDR3 nucleotides: TGCGCCAGCAGCTTGGAGTGGCCCAATGAAAAACTGTTTTTT. Residues: CASSLEWPNEKLFF.

CDR3: CASSDKLAFAGELFF. The CDR3 nucleotides read TGTGCCAGCAGTGACAAACTAGCGTTCGCCGGGGAGCTGTTTTTT. V and J are TRBV6-4 and TRBJ2-2, with TRBD2 identical over 7 bases. The V and J ends lost 2 bases and 6 bases, in that order; junction bases with no gene match: 6. This CDR3 has 15 residues. Germline V gives CDR1 MRHNA, CDR2 SNTAGT.

This chain joins TRBV11-2 and TRBJ2-2, with D tentatively TRBD2 (5 bases). Germline V gives CDR1 SGHAT, CDR2 FQNNGV. The CDR3 covers 14 residues. V lost 0 bases to trimming and J lost 7 bases, with 9 bases between them. CDR3 sequence: CASSLEGSGGELFF. The CDR3 nucleotides are TGTGCCAGCAGCTTAGAGGGGAGCGGCGGGGAGCTGTTTTTT.

V and J are TRBV12-3 or TRBV12-4 and TRBJ1-2, with D unclear. V gave up 7 bases and J gave up 6 bases, with 15 bases separating them. The CDR3 covers 13 residues. The CDR3 DNA reads TGTGCCAGCACTCTAGGAGGGATCAATGGCTACACCTTC. Amino acid sequence: CASTLGGINGYTF.

In this sample, this clone turned up once. This chain uses TRBV2 with TRBJ2-1, with a weak D call TRBD2 (6 bases). Trimming shortened V by 3 bases and J by 9 bases, and 18 bases separated the two germline ends. Looked up from germline, CDR1 is SNHLY and CDR2 is FYNNEI. The CDR3 has 15 amino acids. The CDR3 here is CASSESGSIVSEQFF. As DNA, the CDR3 is TGTGCCAGCAGTGAGTCCGGGAGCATCGTCAGTGAGCAGTTCTTC. Combining the CDR3 with reference TRBV2 and TRBJ2-1 gives the whole variable domain EPEVTQTPSHQVTQMGQEVILRCVPISNHLYFYWYRQILGQKVEFLVSFYNNEISEKSEIFDDQFSVERPDGSNFTLKIRSTKLEDSAMYFCASSESGSIVSEQFFGPGTRLTVL.

The rearrangement links TRBV2 to TRBJ1-4, with D hard to call. Germline values: CDR1 SNHLY, CDR2 FYNNEI. V lost 4 bases, J lost 10 bases, and 16 bases lay in between. CDR3 length: 14 residues. In DNA, the CDR3 is TGTGCCAGCAGTGGAAGGACGGAACGGGGAAAACTGTTTTTT. It codes for CASSGRTERGKLFF.

The rearrangement links TRBV1 to TRBJ2-5; the table's D call, TRBD2, has no DNA check behind it. TRBV1 is reported as a pseudogene. The CDR3 covers 19 residues. In DNA, the CDR3 is TGCACCAGCAGCCAAGGTCAATACTTGCCTTCTAGAGTAGCAGTCACGCAGTACTTC. Protein: CTSSQGQYLPSRVAVTQYF.

The CDR3 loop is CASSSARGTGELFF. CDR3 nucleotides: TGTGCCAGCAGCTCCGCCCGGGGCACCGGGGAGCTGTTTTTT. V usage is TRBV11-2 and J usage is TRBJ2-2; weak D call: TRBD2 (5 bases). The CDR3 has 14 amino acids. Trimming removed 4 bases at V and 4 bases at J, with 10 bases between. Germline V gives CDR1 SGHAT, CDR2 FQNNGV.

The chain links TRBV30 to TRBJ1-6, with a possible D match to TRBD1 (5 bases). Looked up from germline, CDR1 is GTSNPN and CDR2 is SVGIG (reference sequence). The CDR3 spans 13 residues. V was clipped by 1 base and J by 11 bases, with 12 bases between them. The CDR3 protein is CAWSGGLGTPLHF. The CDR3, as DNA: TGTGCCTGGAGTGGGGGCCTGGGCACACCCCTCCACTTT.

The V call is TRBV6-5, the J call TRBJ1-2, with TRBD1 matching 8 bases. The CDR3 runs 14 residues. V was clipped by 6 bases and J by 1 base; unmatched bases: 4. From germline, CDR1 is MNHEY and CDR2 SVGAGI. This CDR3 reads CASSPGQGNYGYTF. CDR3 coding DNA: TGTGCCAGCAGCCCCGGACAGGGTAACTATGGCTACACCTTC.

The V and J genes are TRBV13 and TRBJ1-2; 9 bases align to TRBD1. The germline CDR1 and CDR2 sequences are PRHDT and FYEKMQ (reference sequence). The length of the CDR3 is 15 residues. V was clipped by 5 bases and J by 4 bases; unmatched bases: 8. CDR3: CASSPRTGVTYGYTF. CDR3 nucleotide sequence: TGTGCCAGCAGCCCCCGGACAGGGGTCACCTATGGCTACACCTTC.

In DNA form, the CDR3 reads TGTGCCAGCAGCTCCCTGACAGGAGTGAACACTGAAGCTTTCTTT. As protein: CASSSLTGVNTEAFF. This chain joins TRBV11-2 and TRBJ1-1; D might be TRBD1 (6 bases). CDR1 SGHAT and CDR2 FQNNGV come from the germline V gene. The CDR3 loop spans 15 amino acids. V gave up 4 bases and J gave up 0 bases, with 12 bases separating them.

This chain joins TRBV7-8 and TRBJ2-7, with TRBD1 matching over 7 bases. J was trimmed by 2 bases and V by 10 bases; bases with no gene match: 11. The CDR3 runs to 14 residues. Germline loops: CDR1 SGHVS, CDR2 FQNEAQ. DNA of the CDR3: TGTGCCACAAGAAAGGGGGCGGCAACCTACGAGCAGTACTTC. Its translation: CATRKGAATYEQYF.

This chain links TRBV2 with TRBJ2-1; possible D gene TRBD1, 5 bases. V lost 5 bases, J lost 9 bases, and 14 bases lay in between. The V gene's germline CDR1 is SNHLY and CDR2 FYNNEI. This CDR3 has 13 residues. The CDR3 DNA reads TGTGCCAGCAGTCTCCAGGGTACCGCTGAGCAGTTCTTC. Amino acids: CASSLQGTAEQFF.

There are many counts of this clone. This chain connects TRBV29-1 to TRBJ2-2, with TRBD1 matching 8 bases. This CDR3 is built from 13 residues. The ends lost 2 bases at V and 7 bases at J; junction bases unmatched: 3. CDR1 is SQVTM, CDR2 ANQGSEA, per germline. In DNA form, the CDR3 reads TGCAGCGTTGAACAGGGGGCAGTCGGGGAGCTGTTTTTT. It translates to CSVEQGAVGELFF.

This clone has a handful of counts. The chain carries TRBV30 and TRBJ1-2; TRBD1 aligns across 8 bases. The germline CDR1 and CDR2 sequences are GTSNPN and SVGIG (reference sequence). CDR3 size: 15 residues. V shed 3 bases, J shed 8 bases, and the junction held 14 bases outside the gene matches. The CDR3 loop reads CAWSNLHRGRRGYTF. The CDR3 DNA reads as TGTGCCTGGAGCAACCTCCACAGGGGGAGACGAGGCTACACCTTC.